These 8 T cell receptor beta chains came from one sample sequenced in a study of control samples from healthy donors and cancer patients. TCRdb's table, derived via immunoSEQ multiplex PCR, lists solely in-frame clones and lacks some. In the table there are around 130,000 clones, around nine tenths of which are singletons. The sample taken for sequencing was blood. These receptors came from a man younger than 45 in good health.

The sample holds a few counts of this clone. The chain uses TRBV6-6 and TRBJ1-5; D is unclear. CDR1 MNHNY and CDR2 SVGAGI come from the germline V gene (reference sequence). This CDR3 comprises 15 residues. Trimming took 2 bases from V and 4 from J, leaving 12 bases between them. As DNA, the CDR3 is TGTGCCAGCAGTTACGCAGAGAATGGGAATCAGCCCCAGCATTTT. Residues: CASSYAENGNQPQHF.

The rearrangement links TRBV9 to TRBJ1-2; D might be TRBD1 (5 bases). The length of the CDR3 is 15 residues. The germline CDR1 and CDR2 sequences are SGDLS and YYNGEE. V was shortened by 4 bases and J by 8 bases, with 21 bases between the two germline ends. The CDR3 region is CASSPSEGGVRGYTF. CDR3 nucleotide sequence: TGTGCCAGCAGCCCTAGTGAGGGAGGGGTTAGGGGCTACACCTTC.

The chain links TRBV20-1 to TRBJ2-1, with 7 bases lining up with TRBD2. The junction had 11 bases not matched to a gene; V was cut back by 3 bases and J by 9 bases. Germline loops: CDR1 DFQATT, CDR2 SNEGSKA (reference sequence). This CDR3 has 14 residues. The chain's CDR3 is CSASSGIAGVEQFF. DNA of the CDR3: TGCAGTGCTAGTTCGGGAATTGCGGGGGTTGAGCAGTTCTTC.

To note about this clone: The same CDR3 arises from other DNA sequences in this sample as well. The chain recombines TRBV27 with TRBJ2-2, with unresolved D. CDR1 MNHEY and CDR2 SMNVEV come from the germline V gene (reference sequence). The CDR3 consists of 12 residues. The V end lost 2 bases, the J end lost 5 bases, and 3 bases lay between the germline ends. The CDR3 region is CASSLRTGELFF. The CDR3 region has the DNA TGTGCCAGCAGTTTAAGGACCGGGGAGCTGTTTTTT.

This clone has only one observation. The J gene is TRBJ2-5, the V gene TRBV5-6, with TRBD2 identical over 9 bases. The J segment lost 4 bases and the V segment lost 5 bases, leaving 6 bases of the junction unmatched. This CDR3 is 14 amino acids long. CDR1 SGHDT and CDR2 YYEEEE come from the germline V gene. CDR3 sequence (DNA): TGTGCCAGCAGTCTAGCGGGGAGCCGAGAGACCCAGTACTTC. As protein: CASSLAGSRETQYF. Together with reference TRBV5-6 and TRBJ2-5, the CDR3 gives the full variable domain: DAGVTQSPTHLIKTRGQQVTLRCSPKSGHDTVSWYQQALGQGPQFIFQYYEEEERQRGNFPDRFSGHQFPNYSSELNVNALLLGDSALYLCASSLAGSRETQYFGPGTRLLVL.

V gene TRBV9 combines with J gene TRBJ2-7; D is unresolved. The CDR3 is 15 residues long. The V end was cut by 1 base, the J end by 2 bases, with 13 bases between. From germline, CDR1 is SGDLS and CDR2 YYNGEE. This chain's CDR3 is CASSVLRVMAYEQYV. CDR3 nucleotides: TGTGCCAGCAGCGTATTACGGGTTATGGCCTACGAGCAGTACGTC.

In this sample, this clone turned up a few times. The CDR3 DNA sequence: TGTGCCTCCCAGGCGGCGGGGAATCAGCCCCAGCATTTT. Residues: CASQAAGNQPQHF. The V and J genes are TRBV30 and TRBJ1-5, with D hard to call. Germline-derived CDR1 and CDR2 are GTSNPN and SVGIG (reference sequence). Trimming took off 7 bases at V and 4 bases at J, with 14 bases between the two ends. This CDR3 spans 13 amino acids.

CDR3 sequence reads: CASSLEGSGGYNEQFF. The CDR3 nucleotides are TGTGCCAGCAGCTTAGAGGGTAGCGGGGGATACAATGAGCAGTTCTTC. The gene calls are TRBV7-2 and TRBJ2-1, with 9 positions matching TRBD2. The CDR3 spans 16 residues. Germline V gives CDR1 SGHTA, CDR2 FQGNSA. V lost 1 base, J lost 4 bases, and 5 bases stayed unmatched. Full variable domain (missing parts from reference TRBV7-2 and TRBJ2-1): GAGVSQSPSNKVTEKGKDVELRCDPISGHTALYWYRQSLGQGLEFLIYFQGNSAPDKSGLPSDRFSAERTGGSVSTLTIQRTQQEDSAVYLCASSLEGSGGYNEQFFGPGTRLTVL.